This paragraph covers one T cell receptor beta chain sequence. Its specific antigen is unknown. No base quality information exists; no much larger clone differs at one position. The germline V gene sets CDR1 to SGHAT and CDR2 to FQNNGV. V is clipped by 8 bases and J by 2 bases, and the sequence between their germline boundaries is 17 bases long. Including the terminal cysteine and phenylalanine, the CDR3 comprises 15 residues. Only the CDR3 DNA stays, 45 bases, in frame from base 1. Enrolling through a virtual design, the prospective study's participants ranged in age from roughly 18 to 95 years and lived across 20 to 30 United States geographic areas. Cohort assignment in the prospective study relied on participant-reported clinical history from a screening survey and a study questionnaire. Each participant in the prospective study had whole blood, serum and a nasopharyngeal or oropharyngeal swab collected by mobile phlebotomists. Over a roughly two-month period, participants in the prospective study had the option of providing additional blood draws and questionnaires. Before DNA extraction, blood samples from the prospective study were shipped at room temperature or frozen.

The source of the sample is a study of blood T cell repertoires in COVID-19 (dated by TCRdb to 2018 to 2020). With regard to the full study: Samples covering the acute and convalescent phases of COVID-19 were provided by collaborators in the United States, Italy and Spain. The prospective study material was composed of cDNA or gDNA derived from T cells, B-cell-depleted T cells, or PBMCs. The dataset comprised deeply sampled blood TCRbeta repertoires from subjects exposed to, actively infected with, or recovered from COVID-19. The repertoires were released in a freely available public database intended as a resource for research on the immune response to SARS-CoV-2. Samples came from the ongoing ImmuneRACE study (first 160 participants) plus 1,254 subjects from 6 global collaborators. Sample metadata almost always included a de-identified subject ID, COVID-19 status, age in years and sex. Where HLA class I and class II types were available, the types were taken from metadata supplied by the sample provider, not from assay-based typing.

TCRbeta CDR3 regions were amplified from genomic DNA using the immunoSEQ Assay, a bias-controlled multiplex PCR. On the study's bioinformatics: The number of nucleated cells in each sample was estimated by amplification of reference gene primers within the assay. To quantify the absolute abundance of each unique TCRbeta CDR3 rearrangement, sequence reads were collapsed and filtered. For each sample, productive Simpson clonality was calculated as the square root of Simpson's diversity index across productive rearrangements. The table comes from immuneACCESS by way of TCRdb, which keeps in-frame sequences with V and J called. Part of the clones is missing from these tables; in studies checked, under half for an unresolved V gene and the rest for unknown reasons. Clonal size and the V and J genes are those of that table, whereas D and trimming came from the DNA. The sample has fewer than 500,000 clones on record, 85% to 90% of them singletons. Of the sample, approximately 0.96% is held by the ten largest clones.

What the authors observed across the whole study: Clinical and demographic metadata were provided uncurated, with the amount varying by source and participant.

The V and J genes are TRBV11-2 and TRBJ2-3; the D gene is perhaps TRBD1, from 5 matching bases. The TCR was taken from a woman between 25 and 40 years old with acute COVID-19. Sequenced input: PBMCs or T cells enriched from blood (not recorded which). This receptor carries the CDR3 CASCQGIGITDTQYF. The DNA reads TGTGCCAGCTGTCAGGGAATTGGTATCACAGATACGCAGTATTTT.